This T cell receptor beta chain originates from a study of cytotoxic CD8 clonotypes in ibrutinib-treated CLL. The method was immunoSEQ multiplex PCR; TCRdb's version includes in-frame clones alone and lacks a portion of them. Of tens of thousands of clones detected, almost 70% appear once; the ten largest clones hold 13%. CDR1 and CDR2 from the germline V gene are MDHEN and SYDVKM. The V end was cut by 3 bases, the J end by 2 bases, with 7 bases between. This CDR3 spans 13 amino acids. Sequenced here: PBMCs, sampled after 12 months of ibrutinib treatment. V gene TRBV28 combines with J gene TRBJ2-5; no reliable D call. The sequence was obtained from a human donor with chronic lymphocytic leukemia. The DNA for the CDR3 is TGTGCCAGCAGTTTGGGCACACAAGAGACCCAGTACTTC. Its protein product is CASSLGTQETQYF.